This TCR beta chain was identified during a study of radiation and T cells in renal cell carcinoma (dated by TCRdb to the early 2020s). A note on the overall study: In total, 53 samples underwent TCR beta sequencing: approximately 26 tumors plus 27 peripheral blood samples. In the 55 or so samples combined, some 4,000,000 unique CDR3 nucleotide sequences were found, encoding 3,000,000 or so unique CDR3 amino acid sequences. Findings and caveats that apply to the study as a whole: Higher TCR clonality was observed in irradiated tumors than in controls, with an average of approximately 54% of the repertoire accounted for by the top 100 clonotypes, compared with roughly 45% in nephrectomy-only tumors. In blood, the top tumor clonotypes increased from baseline to 2 weeks after radiation and then shrank by 4 weeks, which suggests a temporary expansion of tumor-resident clones. Only small tumor regions of roughly 1 g were available, so intratumoral heterogeneity was not captured. Because pretreatment tumor biopsies were not available, the baseline intratumoral presence of clonotypes could not be determined. With a single-armed trial design, the study had no way to address how radiation dose or scheduling affects the TCR repertoire. Compared with control tumors, irradiated tumors had a greater number of dominant CDR3 motifs, and those motifs took up a bigger portion of the repertoire.

In regard to this clone: What antigen it recognizes has not been identified. No qualities accompany the bases; no much larger clone lies one base away.

According to the germline V gene, CDR1 reads SGHTA and CDR2 reads FQGNSA. The junction shows trimming of 7 bases on V and 1 base on J, plus 11 bases between the germline ends. Taken from cysteine to phenylalanine, the CDR3 has 14 residues. The kept DNA is CDR3 alone, 42 bases in frame from the first base. TCR beta libraries were generated from genomic DNA with the immunoSEQ kit, following the manufacturer's recommendations. Library preparation used a first multiplex PCR with proprietary primers, then a second PCR adding unique barcodes, with bead cleanups after each round. Each sample batch included a kit-provided positive control reaction and a negative control reaction. The final libraries underwent checking on an Agilent 4200 TapeStation D1000 ScreenTape, volumetric pooling, and quantification by qPCR. An Illumina NextSeq500 fitted with a MidOutput 150-cycle cartridge performed the sequencing, running 156 Read1 cycles and 15 Index1 cycles with the kit's custom primers. The pooled library was loaded at 0.75 to 1 pM, with a roughly 18% PhiX control spiked in. Processing in the source paper ran as follows. The vendor-processed data were analyzed in R, and a clonotype was defined as all T cells that share the same CDR3 nucleotide sequence. In the clone abundance analyses, frequencies were normalized to the 10,000 most abundant clones in each sample. Public T cell clones, averaging fewer than five per sample, were removed before analysis. ImmunoMap was used for dominant motif analysis with the PAM10 matrix, a gap penalty of 30, and a homology threshold of 0.3, and any motif reaching a cumulative frequency of at least 0.01 was considered dominant. An abundance difference of at least 32-fold between compartments was the criterion for calling clonotypes tumor-enriched or baseline blood-enriched. Tumor-blood repertoire similarity was measured with the Baroni-Urbani and Buser coefficient, and group comparisons used two-tailed Wilcoxon tests in R. Not all clones reach the TCRdb copy of this immuneACCESS table, which keeps in-frame sequences only. Checked studies attribute under half of the gap to unresolved V genes and leave the rest unexplained. V, J and clone size are those of that table, while D and trimming were read from the DNA. The sample records around 20,000 clones, more than 45% of which are singletons. Under 20% of the sample comes from the top ten.

In the paper's terms, the time point label means: tumor resected at nephrectomy. In the paper's terms, the treatment or condition label means: 15 Gy SBRT to primary tumor, nephrectomy 4 weeks later. The samples were drawn from a clinical trial, where primary renal cell carcinomas were treated with 15 Gy of stereotactic body radiation therapy and then removed by nephrectomy 4 weeks afterward. Every patient's renal cell carcinoma showed clear cell pathology. Tumor processing involved mechanical dissociation, digestion with collagenase/hyaluronidase at 37 degrees C, handling in gentleMACS C tubes, and storage in liquid nitrogen. Genomic DNA for TCR sequencing was prepared using the QIAamp DNA Blood Mini Kit (Qiagen). Samples were included in the analyses only if all quality control checks were passed.

This material consisted of tumor tissue, taken from a patient whose treatment included radiotherapy and nephrectomy. The chain was built from TRBV7-2 and TRBJ2-4, with no confident D gene call. The origin of this receptor is a woman between 50 and 59 years old with renal cell carcinoma. The nucleotide sequence is TGTGCCAGCATGTCTCCTCTGGCCAAAAACATTCAGTACTTC. Its protein is CASMSPLAKNIQYF. When the CDR3 is completed using the reference TRBV7-2 and TRBJ2-4 genes on either side, the full variable domain is GAGVSQSPSNKVTEKGKDVELRCDPISGHTALYWYRQSLGQGLEFLIYFQGNSAPDKSGLPSDRFSAERTGGSVSTLTIQRTQQEDSAVYLCASMSPLAKNIQYFGAGTRLSVL.